This note documents a single T cell receptor beta chain sequence. The antigen is unknown. The germline V and J ends were trimmed by 2 bases and 7 bases, with 12 bases remaining between them. Germline V gives CDR1 MGHRA, CDR2 YSYEKL. The CDR3 sequence is 15 residues long. The data stem from a study of neurological immune-mediated disorders. Study-wide results and caveats: The greatest TCR clonal expansion appeared in HTLV-1-associated myelopathy and the smallest, falling below healthy controls, in multiple sclerosis.

From the 5' RACE reads, TCRdb called clonotypes with MiXCR, one entry per CDR3 protein. The data hold some 66,000 distinct CDR3 sequences, with around 4% observed a single time. The V call is TRBV4-1, the J call TRBJ1-6; D uncertain. Sequenced sample: PBMCs. The TCR sequence derives from a man between 50 and 59 years old with multiple sclerosis. The CDR3 spells CASSQFWTGNSPLHF. The DNA of the CDR3 is TGCGCCAGCAGCCAATTTTGGACCGGCAATTCACCCCTCCACTTT.